A single T cell receptor (beta chain) is shown here with its context. Its target is unknown. The data were taken from a study of T cell responses to AZD1222 COVID-19 vaccine. J was trimmed by 4 bases and V by 1 base; bases with no gene match: 6. There are 16 residues in the CDR3. Germline CDR1 and CDR2: SGHKS and YYEKEE (reference sequence). Generated by immunoSEQ multiplex PCR, the TCRdb table keeps only in-frame clones and is missing some. The repertoire holds roughly 150,000 clones, around nine tenths seen once, with around 1.7% in the top ten. Study results and limitations: Recipients of two AZD1222 doses showed rising Spike-specific TCR breadth and depth.

This chain connects TRBV5-5 to TRBJ1-5; 9 bases map to TRBD1. Sequenced material: peripheral blood, taken on day 0 of AZD1222 vaccination. This clonotype originated in an adult in good health. The CDR3 coding sequence is TGTGCCAGCAGCTTGAGAGGGACAGGGCAAAATCAGCCCCAGCATTTT. Amino acids: CASSLRGTGQNQPQHF.